The 10 T cell receptor beta chains given below trace back to one sample, sequenced in a study of immune evolution from preneoplasia to lung adenocarcinoma. TCRdb's copy holds only in-frame clones and misses some; the assay was immunoSEQ multiplex PCR. The sample holds 5,000 to 8,000 clones, approximately 73% seen once. Specimen: FFPE lung adenocarcinoma in situ tissue. These receptors were obtained from a donor aged 70 or over with lung adenocarcinoma.

The rearrangement links TRBV18 to TRBJ1-1; no clear D. Germline CDR1 KGHSH, CDR2 LQKENI. CDR3 length: 15 residues. V lost 3 bases, J lost 2 bases, and 13 bases lay in between. The CDR3 here is CASSPVARLNTEAFF. CDR3 sequence (DNA): TGTGCCAGCTCACCGGTGGCAAGACTAAACACTGAAGCTTTCTTT.

V usage is TRBV28 and J usage is TRBJ1-5; TRBD1 is a possible D gene (6 bases). From germline, CDR1 is MDHEN and CDR2 SYDVKM. The CDR3 has 15 amino acids. The V end was cut by 3 bases, the J end by 7 bases, with 16 bases between. The CDR3 protein is CASSFPQGMVQPQHF. The CDR3 coding sequence is TGTGCCAGCAGTTTTCCGCAGGGGATGGTGCAGCCCCAGCATTTT.

This clone was found once. The chain has TRBV7-2 and TRBJ2-5, with 8 bases lining up with TRBD2. Unmatched junction bases numbered 4, after V lost 3 bases and J lost 4 bases. CDR1 is SGHTA and CDR2 is FQGNSA in the germline V gene. CDR3 length: 14 residues. The CDR3 loop reads CASSFGLAGETQYF. DNA of the CDR3: TGTGCCAGCAGCTTTGGCCTAGCGGGAGAGACCCAGTACTTC.

The CDR3 sequence is CASRTGNTEAFF. CDR3 in DNA: TGTGCCAGTAGAACGGGAAACACTGAAGCTTTCTTT. The chain employs TRBV19 and TRBJ1-1; D gene ambiguous. The V end lost 6 bases, the J end lost 2 bases, and 7 bases lay between the germline ends. This CDR3 has 12 amino acids. CDR1 and CDR2 (germline): LNHDA, SQIVND (reference sequence).

This clone was recorded once. The chain links TRBV21-1 to TRBJ2-7; the D call of TRBD1 is as the table states it, not checked on the DNA. TRBV21-1 is a pseudogene. CDR3 size: 16 residues. The CDR3 here is CASSKGWQASAYEQYF. CDR3 bases: TGTGCCAGCAGCAAAGGGTGGCAGGCTTCGGCCTACGAGCAGTACTTC.

V and J are TRBV29-1 and TRBJ2-1; either TRBD1 or TRBD2 may supply D (5 bases each). V lost 8 bases to trimming and J lost 4 bases, with 15 bases between them. CDR1 and CDR2 (germline): SQVTM, ANQGSEA. The CDR3 is made up of 13 amino acids. The chain's CDR3 is CSPSGGGYNEQFF. CDR3 nucleotides: TGCAGCCCCTCGGGTGGGGGTTACAATGAGCAGTTCTTC.

This clone showed up just a few times. In DNA form, the CDR3 reads TGTGCCAGCAGTTTAGAGGGGACAGGGAGCACTGAAGCTTTCTTT. Translated: CASSLEGTGSTEAFF. The chain has TRBV27 and TRBJ1-1; TRBD1 agrees at 9 bases. CDR3 length: 15 residues. Trimming cost V 2 bases and J 4 bases; bases outside gene matches: 5. The germline V gene has CDR1 MNHEY and CDR2 SMNVEV (reference sequence).

The J gene is TRBJ2-2, the V gene TRBV7-2; D possibly corresponds to TRBD1 (6 bases). Deletions cut 0 bases from V and 7 bases from J, with 12 bases between. CDR1 is SGHTA and CDR2 is FQGNSA in the germline V gene. The CDR3 sequence is 15 residues long. The CDR3 loop reads CASSLALTGIGELFF. CDR3 bases: TGTGCCAGCAGCTTAGCGCTCACAGGGATCGGGGAGCTGTTTTTT.

The chain has TRBV5-4 and TRBJ2-1, with 9 positions matching TRBD2. This CDR3 has 15 amino acids. Germline V gene data show CDR1 as SGHNT and CDR2 as YYREEE (reference sequence). The ends lost 2 bases at V and 0 bases at J; junction bases unmatched: 0. The chain's CDR3 is CASSFSGSSYNEQFF. Written as DNA, the CDR3 is TGTGCCAGCAGCTTTAGCGGGAGCTCCTACAATGAGCAGTTCTTC.

The chain is built from TRBV5-8 and TRBJ1-1, with D hard to call. The ends were cut back, 2 bases at V and 11 bases at J, with 13 bases in the middle. The CDR3 has 12 amino acids. Germline values: CDR1 SGHTS, CDR2 YDEGEE. The CDR3 loop is CASSFGRLSAFF. The CDR3 DNA reads as TGTGCCAGCAGCTTTGGGAGGTTGTCGGCTTTCTTT. Looking up the rest from reference TRBV5-8 and TRBJ1-1 gives the full variable domain: EAGVTQSPTHLIKTRGQQATLRCSPISGHTSVYWYQQALGLGLQFLLWYDEGEERNRGNFPPRFSGRQFPNYSSELNVNALELEDSALYLCASSFGRLSAFFGQGTRLTVV.